The 12 T cell receptor beta chains below were found in one sample sequenced in a study of cytomegalovirus exposure and HLA in healthy donors. Primers included in the PCR were 60 Vbeta and 13 Jbeta primers. TCRdb's table, derived via immunoSEQ multiplex PCR, lists solely in-frame clones and lacks some. Seen here are roughly 200,000 clones, around 80% observed once, and the top ten hold 0.58%. Sequences were obtained from PBMCs. Receptors were obtained from a woman aged 40 to 49 in good health and CMV-seronegative.

The rearrangement uses TRBV5-1 and TRBJ2-1; D may be TRBD1 (5 bases). Trimming removed 3 bases at V and 5 bases at J, with 12 bases between. The CDR3 is 14 amino acids. CDR1 and CDR2 (germline): SGHRS, YFSETQ. As DNA, the CDR3 is TGCGCCAGCAGCTGGGGCTTTGACAACAATGAGCAGTTCTTC. Translated, it gives CASSWGFDNNEQFF.

The V call is TRBV29-1, the J call TRBJ2-5, with 7 positions matching TRBD2. This CDR3 has 12 amino acids. J lost 4 bases, V lost 6 bases, and 5 bases had no gene match. Looked up from germline, CDR1 is SQVTM and CDR2 is ANQGSEA. The CDR3 DNA reads as TGCAGCGTGGGACTAACAGGAGAGACCCAGTACTTC. This codes for CSVGLTGETQYF.

The chain joins TRBV7-2 to TRBJ2-5; 10 nucleotides line up with TRBD1. The CDR3 extends over 15 amino acids. Unmatched junction bases numbered 4, after V lost 1 base and J lost 5 bases. Germline CDR1 and CDR2: SGHTA and FQGNSA. CDR3 residues: CASSLVGQGLETQYF. Written as DNA, the CDR3 is TGTGCCAGCAGCTTAGTGGGACAGGGGTTGGAGACCCAGTACTTC.

The chain links TRBV7-9 to TRBJ2-1; D is possibly TRBD2 (6 bases). The CDR3 totals 17 residues. The V gene's germline CDR1 is SEHNR and CDR2 FQNEAQ (reference sequence). V shed 5 bases and J shed 0 bases, with 17 bases lying between them. The CDR3 nucleotides read TGTGCCAGCAGCACTACCCCGGGACTTAGCTCCTACAATGAGCAGTTCTTC. Translating gives CASSTTPGLSSYNEQFF.

V usage is TRBV30 and J usage is TRBJ1-5, with a tentative D call TRBD1 (6 bases). CDR3 length: 15 amino acids. Deletions cut 1 base from V and 1 base from J, with 11 bases between. Germline assignment: CDR1 GTSNPN and CDR2 SVGIG (reference sequence). The CDR3 here is CAWSGNRESNQPQHF. The CDR3 region has the DNA TGTGCCTGGAGTGGGAACAGGGAGAGCAATCAGCCCCAGCATTTT.

The CDR3, as DNA: TGTGCCAGCAGCTGGGGCAGTGACCAAGAGACCCAGTACTTC. It codes for CASSWGSDQETQYF. This chain links TRBV7-9 with TRBJ2-5; D may be TRBD1 (5 bases). Per germline, CDR1 SEHNR and CDR2 FQNEAQ (reference sequence). The CDR3 is 14 residues long. V gave up 4 bases and J gave up 0 bases, with 9 bases separating them.

This sequence joins TRBV13 and TRBJ2-1, with D unresolved. The CDR3 is 13 amino acids. Germline V CDR1 and CDR2: PRHDT, FYEKMQ (reference sequence). The V and J ends lost 5 bases and 6 bases respectively, with 11 bases between them. The CDR3 is CASSLYAGNEQFF. The CDR3 coding sequence is TGTGCCAGCAGCCTCTACGCAGGCAATGAGCAGTTCTTC.

This clone is judged medium-sized. J is TRBJ2-5 and V is TRBV10-3; D unresolved. This CDR3 region has 14 residues. Germline CDR1 ENHRY, CDR2 SYGVKD. V lost 1 base to trimming and J lost 2 bases, with 8 bases between them. CDR3 amino acids: CAISEYVDQETQYF. The CDR3 region has the DNA TGTGCCATCAGTGAGTATGTAGATCAAGAGACCCAGTACTTC.

The chain joins TRBV13 to TRBJ2-3; no reliable D call. The germline V and J ends were trimmed by 5 bases and 1 base, with 13 bases remaining between them. Germline CDR1 and CDR2: PRHDT and FYEKMQ (reference sequence). The CDR3 has 15 amino acids. CDR3 protein: CASSPGNRGTDTQYF. As DNA, the CDR3 is TGTGCCAGCAGCCCTGGAAACAGAGGCACAGATACGCAGTATTTT.

DNA of the CDR3: TGTGCCAGCGGGAGCCCGCTGAACACTGAAGCTTTCTTT. This codes for CASGSPLNTEAFF. The rearrangement links TRBV27 to TRBJ1-1; no firm D call. The length of the CDR3 is 13 residues. Germline-derived CDR1 and CDR2 are MNHEY and SMNVEV (reference sequence). V lost 8 bases and J 0 bases, leaving 10 bases between the germline ends.

This rearrangement joins TRBV7-9 to TRBJ2-7; 7 bases line up with TRBD1. The germline gives CDR1 SEHNR, CDR2 FQNEAQ (reference sequence). V lost 1 base and J lost 3; bases outside the gene matches: 6. The CDR3 sequence is 15 residues long. Written as DNA, the CDR3 is TGTGCCAGCAGCTTAGGGGGACAGCGATTCTACGAGCAGTACTTC. As protein: CASSLGGQRFYEQYF. Full variable domain (rest looked up from reference TRBV7-9 and TRBJ2-7): DTGVSQNPRHKITKRGQNVTFRCDPISEHNRLYWYRQTLGQGPEFLTYFQNEAQLEKSRLLSDRFSAERPKGSFSTLEIQRTEQGDSAMYLCASSLGGQRFYEQYFGPGTRLTVT.

This clone was seen more than once but under ten times. Other DNA sequences in this sample translate to the same CDR3. The chain employs TRBV7-2 and TRBJ2-2; D unresolved. The CDR3 covers 12 residues. Looked up from germline, CDR1 is SGHTA and CDR2 is FQGNSA. The ends were cut back, 5 bases at V and 4 bases at J, with 5 bases in the middle. Here the CDR3 reads CASSPITGELFF. The CDR3 DNA is TGTGCCAGCAGCCCCATCACCGGGGAGCTGTTTTTT.